The source of this TCR beta chain is a study of preoperative IRX-2 immunotherapy in early breast cancer. Trimming took off 3 bases at V and 7 bases at J, with 15 bases between the two ends. The CDR3 is 15 residues long. The V gene's germline CDR1 is SGHVS and CDR2 FNYEAQ. TCRdb's table, derived via immunoSEQ multiplex PCR, lists solely in-frame clones and lacks some. Of over 25,000 clones in the sample, roughly four fifths are singletons; the top ten hold around 2.5%. Documented treatment: preoperative locoregional IRX-2 cytokine immunotherapy. Samples came from a phase Ib trial of preoperative locoregional IRX-2 cytokine immunotherapy.

The chain links TRBV7-6 to TRBJ1-4; no clear D. The sequence was collected from a human donor with breast cancer. The starting material was lymph node tissue, obtained from a patient treated with IRX-2 immunotherapy. The CDR3 sequence: CASSLGSHGGEKLFF. DNA of the CDR3: TGTGCCAGCAGCTTGGGGTCTCATGGCGGTGAAAAACTGTTTTTT.